This TCR beta chain was sequenced in a study of human T cells and chemical hapten exposure. CDR1 MNHEY and CDR2 SMNVEV come from the germline V gene (reference sequence). CDR3 size: 13 residues. Trimming at V came to 6 bases and at J to 10 bases, leaving 5 bases not matched to a gene. Time point given: patch test 1, 2 weeks after DPC sensitization. Treatment indicated: therapeutic diphenylcyclopropenone sensitization with weekly scalp DPC. Unfractionated whole blood yielded total RNA. TCRdb recomputed calls from the RACE reads with MiXCR, one row per CDR3 protein. The repertoire consists of 300,000 to 350,000 distinct CDR3 sequences, with around 7% occurring once and the leading ten covering 7.5% to 9%. Study results and limitations: Alopecia affecting every donor means their immune response may not match healthy people's.

This clonotype was observed a few times. The antigen remains unidentified. This TCR was recovered from a woman under 30 with alopecia areata. Some clones in this sample may be carry-over from other donors' samples. The sequences come from whole blood, collected in connection with sensitization to the hapten diphenylcyclopropenone (DPC). The V gene is TRBV27, the J gene TRBJ1-3; 11 positions agree with TRBD1. CDR3 nucleotide sequence: TGTGCCAGCAGGGGGACAGGGGGTCCTACCATATATTTT. It translates to CASRGTGGPTIYF.